This T cell receptor (beta chain) was profiled in a study of blood T cell repertoires in COVID-19. As for the study in general: Sample material is recorded as cDNA or gDNA derived from T cells, B-cell-depleted T cells, or PBMCs.

This CDR3 contains 13 residues. CDR1 and CDR2 (germline): LGHDT, YNNKEL (reference sequence). The V and J ends lost 6 bases and 3 bases, in that order; junction bases with no gene match: 1. The table came from immunoSEQ multiplex PCR; TCRdb's copy has only in-frame clones and leaves some out. The table records 250,000 to 350,000 clones, roughly 90% of them present only once. This sequence joins TRBV3-1 (or the pseudogene TRBV3-2) and TRBJ2-3; 9 bases are shared with TRBD1. This TCR derives from a woman in her forties or fifties with active or convalescent COVID-19. Sample: peripheral blood. Here the CDR3 DNA reads TGTGCCAGCAGGGACAGGGGAACAGATACGCAGTATTTT. It codes for CASRDRGTDTQYF.